This T cell receptor beta chain was recorded in a study of blood T cells in healthy people across ages. Concerning this clonotype: Its antigen remains unknown.

CDR1 is DFQATT, CDR2 SNEGSKA, per germline (reference sequence). V was pared by 6 bases and J by 5 bases, with 19 bases between. CDR3 length equals 14 residues. For the second PCR, which ran for about 7 to 11 cycles, a sample-barcoded 5' primer and a J-beta primer mix were used. The template-switch adaptor, which had 12 random nucleotides, put a tag on each cDNA molecule. TCRdb fed the 5' RACE reads into MiXCR, producing one record per CDR3 protein. The sample lists 1.5 million to 2 million distinct CDR3 sequences, 49% occurring once. Study-wide results and caveats: Naive and antigen-experienced cells were not separated, limiting conclusive comparison. Naive T cell percentage and TCR beta diversity correlated strongly. Underestimates were what the diversity estimates from one million T cells were considered to be.

This rearrangement joins TRBV20-1 to TRBJ2-5, with D possibly TRBD1 on 6 matching bases. The sequencing sample was made of blood. This TCR came from a woman aged 40 to 55 in good health. In DNA form, the CDR3 reads TGCAGTGCCCCCCGGGCAGGGGTTAGGGAGACCCAGTACTTC. Its translation: CSAPRAGVRETQYF.